This passage covers 5 T cell receptor beta chains from one sample sequenced in a study of blood T cell repertoires in COVID-19 (dated by TCRdb to 2018 to 2020). Libraries were built with the immunoSEQ multiplex PCR assay. TCRdb retrieved this table from immuneACCESS and kept in-frame rearrangements only. Not all clones are present; in checked studies, unresolved V genes account for under half, and no reason is known for the remainder. The sample data list 90,000 or so clones, and 85% to 90% of these were observed just once. Of the sample, more than 0.95% is held by the ten largest clones. Input material: peripheral blood. The origin of the receptors is a human donor in a cohort sampled during active COVID-19.

A single count supports this clone. This chain connects TRBV18 to TRBJ2-7, with unresolved D. Germline CDR1 and CDR2: KGHSH and LQKENI. The CDR3 length is 13 residues. V lost 3 bases to trimming and J lost 6 bases, with 12 bases between them. Here the CDR3 DNA reads TGTGCCAGCTCACCCGAGGTGACTTCCGAGCAGTACTTC. Translated: CASSPEVTSEQYF.

V usage is TRBV5-1 and J usage is TRBJ1-2; maybe TRBD1 (5 bases). The V end was cut by 5 bases, the J end by 7 bases, with 18 bases between. Looked up from germline, CDR1 is SGHRS and CDR2 is YFSETQ. CDR3 size: 14 residues. The CDR3 nucleotides read TGCGCCAGCAGGGTGGACACCGGTTTAGGTGGCTACACCTTC. It translates to CASRVDTGLGGYTF.

The V and J genes are TRBV7-2 and TRBJ2-7; maybe TRBD1 (6 bases). The germline V gene encodes CDR1 SGHTA and CDR2 FQGNSA. The CDR3 length is 18 residues. Between the trimmed V and J ends, which lost 4 bases and 2 bases, there was a span of 24 bases. As DNA, the CDR3 is TGTGCCAGCAGCTCGCCTTCAGGGGCCTCCATGCGGGCCTACGAGCAGTACTTC. This codes for CASSSPSGASMRAYEQYF.

V is TRBV6-5 and J is TRBJ1-5, with TRBD1 as a possible D gene (5 bases). This CDR3 has 15 residues. CDR1 MNHEY and CDR2 SVGAGI come from the germline V gene. V lost 3 bases and J lost 3, with 12 bases in between. The CDR3 DNA sequence: TGTGCCAGCAGTTATGAAGACAGACACAATCAGCCCCAGCATTTT. It translates to CASSYEDRHNQPQHF.

The chain combines TRBV28 with TRBJ2-7; 7 bases are a match to TRBD1. After removal of 6 bases from V and 7 bases from J, the junction contained 15 bases not matched to a gene. This CDR3 spans 15 amino acids. Germline assignment: CDR1 MDHEN and CDR2 SYDVKM. CDR3: CASSTNRGPAREQYF. The CDR3 nucleotides are TGTGCCAGCAGCACGAACAGGGGACCTGCACGGGAGCAGTACTTC. Supplemented by reference TRBV28 and TRBJ2-7, the full variable domain reads DVKVTQSSRYLVKRTGEKVFLECVQDMDHENMFWYRQDPGLGLRLIYFSYDVKMKEKGDIPEGYSVSREKKERFSLILESASTNQTSMYLCASSTNRGPAREQYFGPGTRLTVT.